The 18 T cell receptor beta chains given below trace back to one sample, sequenced in a study of T-cell reconstitution after alpha-beta-depleted transplantation in children. For TCRbeta, the library was prepared with unique molecular identifiers. TCRdb re-derived calls from the PCR reads in MiXCR, one entry per CDR3 protein. The top ten hold around 24% of the sample, which has about 280,000 distinct CDR3 sequences, approximately 10% seen once. The source was peripheral blood, collected 180 days after TCRalphabeta/CD19-depleted stem cell transplant. The receptors derive from a male patient under 10 years old who had a stem cell transplant for chronic granulomatous disease, so the T cells may come from the graft donor.

This clonotype was recorded at least ten times. This chain connects TRBV2 to TRBJ1-6; possible D gene TRBD1, 6 bases. This CDR3 has 15 amino acids. V lost 2 bases to trimming and J lost 8 bases, with 13 bases between them. The V gene's germline CDR1 is SNHLY and CDR2 FYNNEI. This CDR3 reads CASSERQEGHSPLHF. CDR3 DNA sequence: TGTGCCAGCAGTGAAAGACAGGAGGGTCATTCACCCCTCCACTTT.

The V gene is TRBV7-9, the J gene TRBJ2-3; 7 bases fit TRBD2. The CDR3 loop spans 14 amino acids. Germline V CDR1 and CDR2: SEHNR, FQNEAQ (reference sequence). V lost 3 bases, J lost 3 bases, and 3 bases stayed unmatched. The CDR3 reads CASSFTSVTDTQYF. The DNA of the CDR3 is TGTGCCAGCAGCTTCACTAGCGTAACAGATACGCAGTATTTT.

Ten or more counts support this clonotype. The chain employs TRBV11-2 and TRBJ2-5, with D perhaps given as TRBD1 or TRBD2 (5 bases each). Trimming left V 5 bases short and J 5 bases short, with 15 bases between. This CDR3 contains 14 residues. CDR1 is SGHAT, CDR2 FQNNGV, per germline. The DNA of the CDR3 is TGTGCCAGCAGCCTTGAGGGGTTCGGGGAGACCCAGTACTTC. This codes for CASSLEGFGETQYF.

This clonotype came up many times. The rearrangement links TRBV25-1 to TRBJ2-5; no firm D call. CDR1 and CDR2 from the germline V gene are MGHDK and SYGVNS. V lost 7 bases to trimming and J lost 5 bases, with 5 bases between them. The CDR3 contains 10 residues. The DNA of the CDR3 is TGTGCCAGCAAGGCGGAGACCCAGTACTTC. This gives the protein CASKAETQYF.

This clonotype was observed at least ten times. V usage is TRBV19 and J usage is TRBJ2-1; 9 bases are shared with TRBD1. J gave up 6 bases and V 7 bases, and 13 bases lay outside the gene matches. Germline loops: CDR1 LNHDA, CDR2 SQIVND (reference sequence). This CDR3 region has 16 residues. The CDR3 is CASTNTGTGRINEQFF. CDR3 bases: TGTGCCAGTACTAATACCGGGACAGGGAGAATCAATGAGCAGTTCTTC.

V usage is TRBV19 and J usage is TRBJ1-5; D is ambiguous. Germline CDR1 LNHDA, CDR2 SQIVND (reference sequence). Trimming cost V 4 bases and J 0 bases, with 10 bases left between them. The CDR3 sequence is 15 residues long. In DNA form, the CDR3 reads TGTGCCAGTAGTACCATGTCCTATAGCAATCAGCCCCAGCATTTT. Translation gives CASSTMSYSNQPQHF.

This clonotype was picked up many times. J is TRBJ2-1 and V is TRBV7-7; 7 bases agree with TRBD2. The CDR3 runs to 13 residues. Germline V CDR1 and CDR2: SSHAT, FNYEAQ (reference sequence). V was clipped by 6 bases and J by 7 bases; unmatched bases: 6. The CDR3 sequence is CASSLRESNEQFF. In DNA form, the CDR3 reads TGTGCCAGCAGTCTGCGGGAGTCGAATGAGCAGTTCTTC.

This clonotype has a count of ten or more. The chain links TRBV28 to TRBJ2-2, with a tentative D call TRBD2 (6 bases). The CDR3 covers 15 residues. CDR1 MDHEN and CDR2 SYDVKM come from the germline V gene. V lost 6 bases to trimming and J lost 0 bases, with 11 bases between them. CDR3: CASREGRSNTGELFF. The CDR3 DNA reads as TGTGCCAGCAGGGAGGGGAGGTCGAACACCGGGGAGCTGTTTTTT. The whole variable domain, remainder taken from reference TRBV28 and TRBJ2-2, is DVKVTQSSRYLVKRTGEKVFLECVQDMDHENMFWYRQDPGLGLRLIYFSYDVKMKEKGDIPEGYSVSREKKERFSLILESASTNQTSMYLCASREGRSNTGELFFGEGSRLTVL.

This clonotype was seen ten or more times. The chain links TRBV20-1 to TRBJ2-3; D gene unclear. CDR3 length equals 13 residues. Between the trimmed V and J ends, which lost 6 bases and 3 bases, there was a span of 13 bases. Germline-derived CDR1 and CDR2 are DFQATT and SNEGSKA (reference sequence). DNA for the CDR3: TGCAGTGCCCCCGGGCAGGAGACAGATACGCAGTATTTT. Its translation: CSAPGQETDTQYF.

This clonotype was found many times. This sequence joins TRBV20-1 and TRBJ1-4; D ambiguous. CDR3 length: 12 residues. Germline CDR1 and CDR2: DFQATT and SNEGSKA (reference sequence). Between the trimmed V and J ends, which lost 6 bases and 0 bases, there was a span of 5 bases. CDR3 region: CSAHATNEKLFF. CDR3 nucleotides: TGCAGTGCGCATGCAACTAATGAAAAACTGTTTTTT.

There are many counts of this clonotype. V gene TRBV6-5 combines with J gene TRBJ2-1, with TRBD1 matching over 8 bases. The CDR3 sequence is 17 residues long. J lost 4 bases, V lost 0 bases, and 8 bases had no gene match. Germline V gene data show CDR1 as MNHEY and CDR2 as SVGAGI. CDR3 protein: CASSYSIQDRAYNEQFF. The DNA of the CDR3 is TGTGCCAGCAGTTACTCTATCCAGGACAGGGCATACAATGAGCAGTTCTTC.

Of note for this clonotype: A much larger clone differs by one base, so this may be a read error. The DNA is left out, because the CDR3 cannot be placed on it with certainty; the CDR3 is given as TCRdb lists it. The chain recombines TRBV5-1 with TRBJ1-3. The germline gives CDR1 SGHRS, CDR2 YFSETQ. Counting both end residues, the CDR3 totals 18 amino acids. The CDR3 spells CASSPRVSNWGTGNTVYF.

Note on this clonotype: Since a much larger clone is just one base distant, this may be a read error. This rearrangement joins TRBV7-2 to TRBJ2-7; D unresolved. Per the germline V gene, CDR1 is SGHTA and CDR2 is FQGNSA. CDR3 length: 15 amino acids. The ends were cut back, 5 bases at V and 3 bases at J, with 17 bases in the middle. CDR3 protein: CASSPDSEMLYEQYF. CDR3 DNA: TGTGCCAGCAGCCCCGATTCGGAGATGCTCTACGAGCAGTACTTC.

This clonotype was detected only once. One end of the junction varies from germline; a read error may be responsible. This rearrangement joins TRBV11-1 to TRBJ2-1, with TRBD2 identical over 8 bases. CDR3 length equals 18 residues. The germline V gene has CDR1 SGHAT and CDR2 FQDESV (reference sequence). The CDR3 nucleotides read TGTGCCAGCAGCGAAAACTGGACTAGCCAGAGCTCCCACAATGAGCAGTTCTTC. This encodes CASSENWTSQSSHNEQFF.

At least ten counts were recorded for this clonotype. V is TRBV25-1 and J is TRBJ2-5; D remains ambiguous. This CDR3 spans 14 amino acids. Germline V gene sequence: CDR1 MGHDK, CDR2 SYGVNS. Trimming removed 10 bases from V and 5 bases from J, with 20 bases in between. The CDR3 sequence: CATQGRVRKETQYF. The CDR3 nucleotides are TGTGCCACCCAAGGTAGAGTGCGGAAGGAGACCCAGTACTTC.

The chain couples TRBV20-1 to TRBJ2-7; D uncertain. The CDR3 extends over 15 amino acids. The ends were cut back, 0 bases at V and 2 bases at J, with 14 bases in the middle. The germline CDR1 and CDR2 sequences are DFQATT and SNEGSKA (reference sequence). This CDR3 is CSARDPADAPYEQYF. The CDR3 nucleotides read TGCAGTGCTAGAGATCCGGCGGACGCACCCTACGAGCAGTACTTC.

This clonotype occurred a few times. The V and J genes are TRBV28 and TRBJ1-1; tentative D call: TRBD1 (5 bases). The germline V gene encodes CDR1 MDHEN and CDR2 SYDVKM. The CDR3 totals 13 residues. The V gene lost 7 bases and the J gene lost 2 bases, with 11 bases spanning the gap. CDR3 in amino acids: CASTRTLNTEAFF. The CDR3 DNA reads TGTGCCAGCACCCGGACACTTAACACTGAAGCTTTCTTT.

In its sample, this clonotype was seen a few times. The V and J genes are TRBV7-9 and TRBJ2-2; tentatively, D is TRBD1 or TRBD2 (5 bases each). Germline loops: CDR1 SEHNR, CDR2 FQNEAQ (reference sequence). The CDR3 is 17 amino acids. The V gene lost 4 bases and the J gene lost 5 bases, with 20 bases spanning the gap. This CDR3 reads CASSSSARGPLTGELFF. The CDR3 DNA follows: TGTGCCAGCAGCTCAAGCGCGAGGGGACCGTTGACCGGGGAGCTGTTTTTT.